These 13 T cell receptor beta chains were all obtained from the same sample, sequenced in a study of blood T cell repertoires in COVID-19. TCRdb's copy holds only in-frame clones and misses some; the assay was immunoSEQ multiplex PCR. Here the sample spans about 150,000 clones, approximately 86% being singletons. Sequenced: peripheral blood. The origin of the receptors is a woman aged 65 to 85 with acute or convalescent COVID-19.

The V call is TRBV5-1, the J call TRBJ1-4; D not certain. Trimming left V 1 base short and J 0 bases short, with 7 bases between. The CDR3 length is 15 residues. CDR1 is SGHRS and CDR2 is YFSETQ in the germline V gene. The CDR3 DNA reads as TGCGCCAGCAGCTTGTCGGAGGCAACTAATGAAAAACTGTTTTTT. Its protein product is CASSLSEATNEKLFF.

The rearrangement links TRBV14 to TRBJ1-5; the match to TRBD1 covers 7 bases. Germline trimming cut 1 base from V and 1 base from J; bases unmatched to any gene: 7. The germline CDR1 and CDR2 sequences are SGHDN and FVKESK. The CDR3 is made up of 17 amino acids. In DNA form, the CDR3 reads TGTGCCAGCAGCCAAGGGGGTGAGGGGGCGAGCAATCAGCCCCAGCATTTT. Residues: CASSQGGEGASNQPQHF.

The rearrangement uses TRBV5-1 and TRBJ2-6, with a possible D match to TRBD1 (6 bases). CDR3 size: 16 residues. With 0 bases removed from V and 2 bases from J, the gap between germline ends came to 9 bases. Germline V CDR1 and CDR2: SGHRS, YFSETQ. The CDR3, as DNA: TGCGCCAGCAGCTTGGGTACAGGGACTGGGGCCAACGTCCTGACTTTC. Protein sequence: CASSLGTGTGANVLTF.

The rearrangement uses TRBV28 and TRBJ2-7, with 12 positions matching TRBD2. This CDR3 is 15 amino acids long. Germline assignment: CDR1 MDHEN and CDR2 SYDVKM. With V trimmed by 6 bases and J by 2 bases, 5 bases remained unmatched. Here the CDR3 DNA reads TGTGCCAGCAGCCGACTAGCGGGGGCGACCTACGAGCAGTACGTC. This sequence encodes CASSRLAGATYEQYV.

This chain joins TRBV5-1 and TRBJ1-1, with D unresolved. The V end was cut by 4 bases, the J end by 3 bases, with 10 bases between. There are 13 residues in the CDR3. In germline, CDR1 is SGHRS, CDR2 YFSETQ. The CDR3 nucleotides are TGCGCCAGCAGCATAGAGGGTTACACTGAAGCTTTCTTT. Encoded protein: CASSIEGYTEAFF.

The rearrangement joins TRBV6-5 to TRBJ2-3; TRBD2 is a possible D gene (5 bases). The CDR3 length is 14 residues. CDR1 is MNHEY and CDR2 is SVGAGI in the germline V gene. V lost 6 bases and J lost 2, with 12 bases in between. Here the CDR3 DNA reads TGTGCCAGCAGCATCCAAGCGGCCACAGATACGCAGTATTTT. It yields the protein CASSIQAATDTQYF.

The V gene is TRBV6-1, the J gene TRBJ1-6; 7 bases align to TRBD1. Per germline, CDR1 MNHNS and CDR2 SASEGT. With V trimmed by 2 bases and J by 4 bases, 11 bases remained unmatched. The length of the CDR3 is 18 residues. CDR3 sequence reads: CASSELGQGVIYNSPLHF. The CDR3 DNA follows: TGTGCCAGCAGTGAATTGGGTCAGGGGGTAATATATAATTCACCCCTCCACTTT.

V and J are TRBV11-2 and TRBJ2-7, with a possible D match to TRBD1 (5 bases). The germline CDR1 and CDR2 sequences are SGHAT and FQNNGV. V was shortened by 0 bases and J by 0 bases, with 15 bases between the two germline ends. CDR3 size: 17 residues. Here the CDR3 reads CASSLDLGRASSYEQYF. DNA of the CDR3: TGTGCCAGCAGCTTAGATCTGGGCAGGGCTAGCTCCTACGAGCAGTACTTC.

The J gene is TRBJ2-1, the V gene TRBV6-5; 10 nucleotides align to TRBD2. This CDR3 comprises 15 residues. The V and J ends lost 2 bases and 6 bases, in that order; junction bases with no gene match: 4. CDR1 is MNHEY and CDR2 is SVGAGI in the germline V gene. The CDR3 bases are TGTGCCAGCAGTTACGTTGGACTAGCGGTCAATGAGCAGTTCTTC. Encoded protein: CASSYVGLAVNEQFF.

This clone is a singleton in its sample. The CDR3 loop reads CASSRGRVTEAFF. As DNA, the CDR3 is TGTGCCAGCAGCAGGGGAAGGGTGACTGAAGCTTTCTTT. The V and J genes are TRBV16 and TRBJ1-1; D perhaps matches TRBD1 (5 bases). The germline CDR1 and CDR2 sequences are KGHSY and FQNENV. V shed 5 bases and J shed 5 bases, with 12 bases lying between them. CDR3 size: 13 residues.

This sequence joins TRBV9 and TRBJ2-7; D ambiguous. V was clipped by 0 bases and J by 5 bases, with 6 bases between them. This CDR3 is built from 12 residues. Germline-derived CDR1 and CDR2 are SGDLS and YYNGEE. The CDR3 region has the DNA TGTGCCAGCAGCGTAGATTTAGACGAGCAGTACTTC. Its translation: CASSVDLDEQYF. Together with reference TRBV9 and TRBJ2-7, the CDR3 gives the full variable domain: DSGVTQTPKHLITATGQRVTLRCSPRSGDLSVYWYQQSLDQGLQFLIQYYNGEERAKGNILERFSAQQFPDLHSELNLSSLELGDSALYFCASSVDLDEQYFGPGTRLTVT.

The chain uses TRBV6-1 and TRBJ2-1, with TRBD2 matching over 8 bases. Losses at the gene ends were 6 bases for V and 0 bases for J; bases not matched to a gene: 4. There are 15 residues in the CDR3. Looked up from germline, CDR1 is MNHNS and CDR2 is SASEGT. The CDR3 DNA reads TGTGCCAGCAGCCGCGGGGGGAGCTCCTACAATGAGCAGTTCTTC. Translated, it gives CASSRGGSSYNEQFF.

The chain uses TRBV13 and TRBJ1-5; D is possibly TRBD1 (6 bases). The V end lost 0 bases, the J end lost 5 bases, and 14 bases lay between the germline ends. Germline V lookup: CDR1 PRHDT, CDR2 FYEKMQ (reference sequence). The CDR3 sequence is 16 residues long. The CDR3 spells CASSLGGTRNHQPQHF. CDR3 bases: TGTGCCAGCAGCTTAGGCGGGACACGCAATCATCAGCCCCAGCATTTT.